This T cell receptor (beta chain) was sequenced during a study of molecular identifiers for immune sequencing clone quantification. This clonotype was counted a few times. MiXCR, run by TCRdb on the PCR reads, gives a single entry per CDR3 protein. The table shows 60,000 to 65,000 distinct CDR3 sequences, with approximately 18% occurring only once. Sorting isolated naive CD8 T cells as CD8+CD4-CCR7+CD45RA+ events. The germline V gene encodes CDR1 MNHEY and CDR2 SVGEGT. V shed 1 base and J shed 6 bases, with 13 bases lying between them. The CDR3 is made up of 14 amino acids. This sequence originates from a human donor in good health. Some libraries in this study had Jurkat cell RNA spiked in. V usage is TRBV6-2 or TRBV6-3 and J usage is TRBJ2-7, with D tentatively TRBD2 (5 bases). The source material was naive CD8+ T cells from blood, with Jurkat cell RNA spiked in. Subset described: FACS-sorted CD8+CD4-CCR7+CD45RA+ naive T cells. As DNA, the CDR3 is TGTGCCAGCAGTTACTTGGGAGCTATGGTCGAGCAGTACTTC. Residues: CASSYLGAMVEQYF.